This entry lists 20 T cell receptor beta chains sequenced from one sample in a study of cytomegalovirus exposure and HLA in healthy donors. PCR involved 60 Vbeta and 13 Jbeta primers. Profiled with immunoSEQ multiplex PCR; TCRdb holds only in-frame clones, not every one. The table lists about 150,000 clones, roughly 80% of them singletons. Specimen: PBMCs. The receptors derive from a woman aged 45-59 years in good health and CMV-seropositive.

In DNA, the CDR3 is TGTGCCAGCAGCCGGTTTCAGGGGGGAAGTGAAAAACTGTTTTTT. It specifies CASSRFQGGSEKLFF. The V call is TRBV6-5, the J call TRBJ1-4, with TRBD1 identical over 7 bases. CDR3 length: 15 amino acids. J was trimmed by 7 bases and V by 6 bases; bases with no gene match: 11. The V gene's germline CDR1 is MNHEY and CDR2 SVGAGI.

This clone was detected only a few times. The chain has TRBV6-5 and TRBJ2-7; 7 nucleotides match TRBD1. From germline, CDR1 is MNHEY and CDR2 SVGAGI. The CDR3 spans 15 residues. The V and J ends lost 7 bases and 0 bases, in that order; junction bases with no gene match: 9. The DNA of the CDR3 is TGTGCCAGCACACCACGATGGGACAGCTCCTACGAGCAGTACTTC. This codes for CASTPRWDSSYEQYF.

V and J are TRBV28 and TRBJ1-5; the match to TRBD1 covers 9 bases. The ends lost 5 bases at V and 2 bases at J; junction bases unmatched: 19. The CDR3 consists of 20 residues. The germline V gene has CDR1 MDHEN and CDR2 SYDVKM. The chain's CDR3 is CASSAYPGQGIMFGNQPQHF. CDR3 nucleotide sequence: TGTGCCAGCAGTGCGTATCCGGGACAGGGAATAATGTTTGGCAATCAGCCCCAGCATTTT.

The rearrangement joins TRBV29-1 to TRBJ1-5, with TRBD1 matching over 8 bases. The CDR3 covers 13 residues. Germline V CDR1 and CDR2: SQVTM, ANQGSEA. With 6 bases clipped from V and 6 bases from J, the junction kept 7 bases outside the gene matches. The CDR3 protein is CSVRTGQGQPQHF. The CDR3 DNA follows: TGCAGCGTCCGGACAGGGCAGGGTCAGCCCCAGCATTTT. Supplemented by reference TRBV29-1 and TRBJ1-5, the full variable domain reads SAVISQKPSRDICQRGTSLTIQCQVDSQVTMMFWYRQQPGQSLTLIATANQGSEATYESGFVIDKFPISRPNLTFSTLTVSNMSPEDSSIYLCSVRTGQGQPQHFGDGTRLSIL.

The J gene is TRBJ2-1, the V gene TRBV6-5; 10 bases map to TRBD2. The CDR3 covers 15 residues. The V and J ends lost 2 bases and 7 bases, in that order; junction bases with no gene match: 5. Germline CDR1 and CDR2: MNHEY and SVGAGI. CDR3 protein: CASSYVAGGNNEQFF. CDR3 bases: TGTGCCAGCAGTTACGTAGCGGGGGGTAATAATGAGCAGTTCTTC.

The chain couples TRBV7-6 to TRBJ2-2, with 7 bases identical to TRBD2. Trimming cost V 5 bases and J 1 base; bases outside gene matches: 13. The V gene's germline CDR1 is SGHVS and CDR2 FNYEAQ. This CDR3 is 18 amino acids long. CDR3 DNA: TGTGCCAGCAGCGTGGATGGGGGGGAGTTCCTGAACACCGGGGAGCTGTTTTTT. This gives the protein CASSVDGGEFLNTGELFF.

V is TRBV14 and J is TRBJ2-1; tentatively, D is TRBD2 (6 bases). The ends were cut back, 3 bases at V and 13 bases at J, with 19 bases in the middle. CDR3 size: 14 residues. The germline CDR1 and CDR2 sequences are SGHDN and FVKESK. The chain's CDR3 is CASSHDEEGRAQFF. For the CDR3, the DNA is TGTGCCAGCAGCCACGACGAGGAGGGTCGAGCCCAGTTCTTC. Based on the CDR3 plus reference TRBV14 and TRBJ2-1, the full variable domain is EAGVTQFPSHSVIEKGQTVTLRCDPISGHDNLYWYRRVMGKEIKFLLHFVKESKQDESGMPNNRFLAERTGGTYSTLKVQPAELEDSGVYFCASSHDEEGRAQFFGPGTRLTVL.

This CDR3 reads CASSSQSGSYNEQFF. CDR3 in DNA: TGTGCCAGCAGCTCACAGTCTGGCTCCTACAATGAGCAGTTCTTC. V is TRBV11-2 and J is TRBJ2-1; D is ambiguous. CDR1 is SGHAT, CDR2 FQNNGV, per germline. The CDR3 extends over 15 amino acids. V gave up 4 bases and J gave up 0 bases, with 10 bases separating them.

The rearrangement uses TRBV23-1 and TRBJ2-6, with TRBD2 identical over 12 bases. TRBV23-1 is an open reading frame, and its role is uncertain. CDR3 length: 18 amino acids. Germline trimming cut 4 bases from V and 2 bases from J; bases unmatched to any gene: 6. Written as DNA, the CDR3 is TGCGCCAGCAGTCGTGTACTAGCGGGGGGTGCTGGGGCCAACGTCCTGACTTTC. Translated, it gives CASSRVLAGGAGANVLTF.

The rearrangement links TRBV11-2 to TRBJ2-7; possible D gene TRBD1, 6 bases. Germline CDR1 is SGHAT and CDR2 is FQNNGV. The germline V and J ends were trimmed by 3 bases and 6 bases, with 12 bases remaining between them. The CDR3 spans 13 residues. CDR3 nucleotides: TGTGCCAGCAGCTTGACAGGCCCCGGCGAGCAGTACTTC. It yields the protein CASSLTGPGEQYF.

The CDR3 sequence is CASTLWASSSYNEQFF. The DNA for the CDR3 is TGTGCCAGCACCCTATGGGCGTCCAGCTCCTACAATGAGCAGTTCTTC. This chain joins TRBV2 and TRBJ2-1; no definite D call. The germline CDR1 and CDR2 sequences are SNHLY and FYNNEI. Trimming left V 7 bases short and J 0 bases short, with 16 bases between. The CDR3 has 16 amino acids. Full variable domain (outside the CDR3, taken from reference TRBV2 and TRBJ2-1): EPEVTQTPSHQVTQMGQEVILRCVPISNHLYFYWYRQILGQKVEFLVSFYNNEISEKSEIFDDQFSVERPDGSNFTLKIRSTKLEDSAMYFCASTLWASSSYNEQFFGPGTRLTVL.

This sequence joins TRBV29-1 and TRBJ2-2, with D maybe TRBD1 (6 bases). Deletions cut 4 bases from V and 3 bases from J, with 9 bases between. This CDR3 comprises 13 residues. Germline values: CDR1 SQVTM, CDR2 ANQGSEA. CDR3 protein: CSVGNRDTGELFF. The CDR3 region has the DNA TGCAGCGTTGGAAACAGGGACACCGGGGAGCTGTTTTTT.

This clone has a single count. The V gene is TRBV9, the J gene TRBJ2-3; D is ambiguous. This CDR3 spans 14 amino acids. V was pared by 4 bases and J by 0 bases, with 9 bases between. Germline V gives CDR1 SGDLS, CDR2 YYNGEE. The CDR3 DNA reads TGTGCCAGCAGCCCCCAGACTAGCACAGATACGCAGTATTTT. Residues: CASSPQTSTDTQYF. The complete variable domain, with remaining parts taken from reference TRBV9 and TRBJ2-3, reads DSGVTQTPKHLITATGQRVTLRCSPRSGDLSVYWYQQSLDQGLQFLIQYYNGEERAKGNILERFSAQQFPDLHSELNLSSLELGDSALYFCASSPQTSTDTQYFGPGTRLTVL.

The genes are TRBV7-3 and TRBJ2-7, with D hard to call. The CDR3 is 13 amino acids. CDR1 is SGHTA, CDR2 FQGTGA, per germline. V was pared by 2 bases and J by 1 base, with 6 bases between. The CDR3 nucleotides are TGTGCCAGCAGCTTATCTCCTTCCTACGAGCAGTACTTC. It encodes CASSLSPSYEQYF.

The chain combines TRBV30 with TRBJ2-7; unclear D gene. V gave up 0 bases and J gave up 7 bases, with 19 bases separating them. This CDR3 is 15 amino acids long. Germline V gene sequence: CDR1 GTSNPN, CDR2 SVGIG (reference sequence). CDR3: CAWSVRVGPEREQYF. Written as DNA, the CDR3 is TGTGCCTGGAGTGTACGGGTCGGCCCGGAGAGGGAGCAGTACTTC.

This clone was seen only once. CDR3 loop: CASSVSPSDTQYF. CDR3 nucleotides: TGTGCCAGCAGCGTAAGCCCCTCGGATACGCAGTATTTT. The chain carries TRBV9 and TRBJ2-3; unclear D gene. V lost 1 base and J 6 bases, leaving 9 bases between the germline ends. The CDR3 sequence is 13 residues long. The germline V gene has CDR1 SGDLS and CDR2 YYNGEE.

This clone appeared a single time. The chain employs TRBV18 and TRBJ2-7, with TRBD1 as a possible D gene (8 bases). The CDR3 consists of 15 residues. Trimming cost V 3 bases and J 5 bases, with 17 bases left between them. The germline gives CDR1 KGHSH, CDR2 LQKENI. This CDR3 reads CASSPGTGGVDEQYF. DNA for the CDR3: TGTGCCAGCTCACCGGGTACAGGGGGGGTTGACGAGCAGTACTTC.

The V call is TRBV19, the J call TRBJ2-3; tentatively, D is TRBD2 (5 bases). The CDR3 consists of 16 residues. Trimming took 5 bases from V and 2 from J, leaving 17 bases between them. Germline V CDR1 and CDR2: LNHDA, SQIVND (reference sequence). The CDR3 loop reads CASSPREGVPTDTQYF. The CDR3 nucleotides read TGTGCCAGTAGTCCCCGGGAAGGAGTCCCCACAGATACGCAGTATTTT.

The chain uses TRBV30 and TRBJ1-2, with D tentatively TRBD1 (5 bases). The CDR3 is made up of 14 amino acids. Between the trimmed V and J ends, which lost 1 base and 2 bases, there was a span of 11 bases. From germline, CDR1 is GTSNPN and CDR2 SVGIG (reference sequence). CDR3 sequence reads: CAWSDGATNYGYTF. Here the CDR3 DNA reads TGTGCCTGGAGTGATGGGGCGACCAACTATGGCTACACCTTC.

CDR3 in DNA: TGTGCCAGTAGTGTGACAGGGACCTACGAGCAGTACTTC. Protein: CASSVTGTYEQYF. The chain couples TRBV19 to TRBJ2-7; 7 bases line up with TRBD1. This CDR3 is 13 amino acids long. Losses at the gene ends were 5 bases for V and 2 bases for J; bases not matched to a gene: 3. CDR1 and CDR2 from the germline V gene are LNHDA and SQIVND (reference sequence). The full variable domain, in which reference TRBV19 and TRBJ2-7 provide the parts outside the CDR3, is DGGITQSPKYLFRKEGQNVTLSCEQNLNHDAMYWYRQDPGQGLRLIYYSQIVNDFQKGDIAEGYSVSREKKESFPLTVTSAQKNPTAFYLCASSVTGTYEQYFGPGTRLTVT.